The rows below give T cell receptor beta chains drawn from one sample of a study of neurological immune-mediated disorders. One entry per CDR3 protein results from TCRdb running MiXCR on the 5' RACE reads. The data hold tens of thousands of distinct CDR3 sequences, with over 9% observed a single time. Sequenced material: PBMCs. Source of these receptors: a woman between 40 and 55 years old with HTLV-1-associated myelopathy (HAM/TSP). Both conserved end residues are part of each CDR3. Fields, in order: D gene, J gene, clone size, V gene, CDR3 protein, CDR3 DNA. D genes are given only for firm matches. Size tells how often a clone was seen (once, few, many) or the class of an expanded clone, and some rows leave it out.

d_gene: TRBD1
j_gene: TRBJ1-3
abundance: NA
v_gene: TRBV11-2
CDR3aa: CASSSALPGTANSGNTIYF
CDR3nt: TGTGCCAGCAGCAGCGCACTACCCGGGACAGCGAACTCTGGAAACACCATATATTTT

d_gene: NA
j_gene: TRBJ1-1
abundance: many
v_gene: TRBV24-1
CDR3aa: CATFGTVNTEAFF
CDR3nt: TGTGCCACCTTTGGGACGGTGAACACTGAAGCTTTCTTT

d_gene: NA
j_gene: TRBJ1-4
abundance: many
v_gene: TRBV5-5
CDR3aa: CASSLAPPGPHNEKLFF
CDR3nt: TGTGCCAGCAGCTTGGCCCCGCCAGGGCCTCATAATGAAAAACTGTTTTTT

d_gene: NA
j_gene: TRBJ2-1
abundance: few
v_gene: TRBV5-6
CDR3aa: CASSSRSRYRNEQFF
CDR3nt: TGTGCCAGCAGCAGCAGATCCAGATACCGCAATGAGCAGTTCTTC

d_gene: NA
j_gene: TRBJ1-1
abundance: many
v_gene: TRBV28
CDR3aa: CASSPPGHNTEAFF
CDR3nt: TGTGCCAGCAGTCCCCCGGGACACAACACTGAAGCTTTCTTT

d_gene: NA
j_gene: TRBJ2-2
abundance: many
v_gene: TRBV9
CDR3aa: CASSVTGYAGELFF
CDR3nt: TGTGCCAGCAGCGTTACAGGGTACGCCGGGGAGCTGTTTTTT

d_gene: TRBD1
j_gene: TRBJ1-1
abundance: many
v_gene: TRBV20-1
CDR3aa: CSARALDRPANTEAFF
CDR3nt: TGCAGTGCTAGAGCCCTGGACAGGCCGGCGAACACTGAAGCTTTCTTT

d_gene: NA
j_gene: TRBJ2-5
abundance: many
v_gene: TRBV18
CDR3aa: CASSPRQEGGETQYF
CDR3nt: TGTGCCAGCTCACCACGGCAGGAGGGAGGAGAGACCCAGTACTTC

d_gene: NA
j_gene: TRBJ2-1
abundance: medium-sized
v_gene: TRBV5-1
CDR3aa: CASSLSLASSYNEQFF
CDR3nt: TGCGCCAGCAGCTTGAGCTTGGCTAGCTCCTACAATGAGCAGTTCTTC

d_gene: TRBD1
j_gene: TRBJ1-1
abundance: many
v_gene: TRBV29-1
CDR3aa: CSVWGQGKTEAFF
CDR3nt: TGCAGCGTTTGGGGACAGGGGAAAACTGAAGCTTTCTTT

d_gene: NA
j_gene: TRBJ1-4
abundance: many
v_gene: TRBV5-1
CDR3aa: CASSPYSSVASEKLFF
CDR3nt: TGCGCCAGCAGCCCCTATTCATCGGTGGCTAGTGAAAAACTGTTTTTT

d_gene: NA
j_gene: TRBJ1-2
abundance: many
v_gene: TRBV6-5
CDR3aa: CASSYALQGGGYTF
CDR3nt: TGTGCCAGCAGTTACGCTCTACAAGGAGGTGGCTACACCTTC

d_gene: TRBD1
j_gene: TRBJ1-2
abundance: NA
v_gene: TRBV6-5
CDR3aa: CASSFPAGGTATNYGYTF
CDR3nt: TGTGCCAGCAGTTTTCCGGCCGGGGGGACAGCCACTAACTATGGCTACACCTTC

d_gene: NA
j_gene: TRBJ2-5
abundance: many
v_gene: TRBV15
CDR3aa: CATSRGRTRGETQYF
CDR3nt: TGTGCCACCAGCAGAGGACGGACGCGCGGGGAGACCCAGTACTTC

d_gene: NA
j_gene: TRBJ1-5
abundance: many
v_gene: TRBV4-3
CDR3aa: CASSQDITDQPQHF
CDR3nt: TGCGCCAGCAGCCAAGATATCACCGACCAGCCCCAGCATTTT

d_gene: TRBD2
j_gene: TRBJ2-1
abundance: NA
v_gene: TRBV20-1
CDR3aa: CSANRLAGRYEQFF
CDR3nt: TGCAGTGCTAATCGACTAGCGGGGAGGTATGAGCAGTTCTTC

d_gene: TRBD1
j_gene: TRBJ1-5
abundance: many
v_gene: TRBV5-1
CDR3aa: CASSSGTGYNQPQHF
CDR3nt: TGCGCCAGCAGCTCCGGGACAGGGTACAATCAGCCCCAGCATTTT

d_gene: NA
j_gene: TRBJ2-1
abundance: many
v_gene: TRBV4-1
CDR3aa: CASSQGHAGGAYNEQFF
CDR3nt: TGCGCCAGCAGCCAAGGGCATGCAGGGGGGGCCTACAATGAGCAGTTCTTC

d_gene: TRBD1
j_gene: TRBJ1-2
abundance: many
v_gene: TRBV20-1
CDR3aa: CSARDSGQGAFRYGYTF
CDR3nt: TGCAGTGCTAGAGATTCGGGACAGGGGGCCTTTCGCTATGGCTACACCTTC

d_gene: TRBD1
j_gene: TRBJ2-1
abundance: many
v_gene: TRBV29-1
CDR3aa: CSVPLGRGQVLNEQFF
CDR3nt: TGCAGCGTGCCACTAGGCCGGGGACAGGTACTCAATGAGCAGTTCTTC

d_gene: NA
j_gene: TRBJ2-2
abundance: many
v_gene: TRBV6-6
CDR3aa: CAHGKVSGELFF
CDR3nt: TGTGCGCACGGCAAAGTCAGCGGGGAGCTGTTTTTT

d_gene: TRBD2
j_gene: TRBJ2-2
abundance: many
v_gene: TRBV10-2
CDR3aa: CASRETSGGAELFF
CDR3nt: TGCGCCAGCAGGGAGACTAGCGGGGGGGCAGAGCTGTTTTTT

d_gene: NA
j_gene: TRBJ1-2
abundance: many
v_gene: TRBV10-3
CDR3aa: CAISESNGPANYGYTF
CDR3nt: TGTGCCATCAGTGAGTCGAATGGGCCAGCTAACTATGGCTACACCTTC

d_gene: TRBD2
j_gene: TRBJ2-3
abundance: many
v_gene: TRBV12-5
CDR3aa: CASGLLSGGPGTDTQYF
CDR3nt: TGTGCTAGTGGTTTGCTCTCGGGGGGGCCGGGTACAGATACGCAGTATTTT

d_gene: NA
j_gene: TRBJ2-1
abundance: many
v_gene: TRBV18
CDR3aa: CASSPGQGHEQFF
CDR3nt: TGTGCCAGCTCACCGGGGCAGGGCCATGAGCAGTTCTTC

d_gene: TRBD1
j_gene: TRBJ1-1
abundance: many
v_gene: TRBV5-1
CDR3aa: CASSFLQGGNTEAFF
CDR3nt: TGCGCCAGCAGCTTTCTGCAGGGGGGGAACACTGAAGCTTTCTTT

d_gene: NA
j_gene: TRBJ1-1
abundance: many
v_gene: TRBV20-1
CDR3aa: CSASGGRTQAFF
CDR3nt: TGCAGTGCTAGCGGAGGACGTACACAAGCTTTCTTT

d_gene: TRBD1
j_gene: TRBJ2-1
abundance: many
v_gene: TRBV15
CDR3aa: CATSRGPPDRGNNEQFF
CDR3nt: TGTGCCACCAGCAGAGGACCCCCGGACAGGGGAAACAATGAGCAGTTCTTC

d_gene: NA
j_gene: TRBJ2-3
abundance: many
v_gene: TRBV3-1
CDR3aa: CASSQDSGGTDTQYF
CDR3nt: TGTGCCAGCAGCCAAGATTCGGGGGGCACAGATACGCAGTATTTT

d_gene: NA
j_gene: TRBJ1-1
abundance: many
v_gene: TRBV3-1
CDR3aa: CASSQVWGMNTEAFF
CDR3nt: TGTGCCAGCAGCCAAGTGTGGGGGATGAACACTGAAGCTTTCTTT

d_gene: NA
j_gene: TRBJ1-2
abundance: many
v_gene: TRBV7-2
CDR3aa: CASSFVGTEYYGYTF
CDR3nt: TGTGCCAGCAGCTTCGTCGGGACGGAATATTATGGCTACACCTTC

d_gene: NA
j_gene: TRBJ2-5
abundance: NA
v_gene: TRBV7-2
CDR3aa: CASVPGLQETQYF
CDR3nt: TGTGCCAGCGTACCGGGACTCCAAGAGACCCAGTACTTC

d_gene: TRBD2
j_gene: TRBJ2-2
abundance: many
v_gene: TRBV6-5
CDR3aa: CASSSLRASGGTGELFF
CDR3nt: TGTGCCAGCAGTTCCCTGAGAGCGAGCGGGGGGACCGGGGAGCTGTTTTTT

d_gene: TRBD2
j_gene: TRBJ2-1
abundance: few
v_gene: TRBV4-1
CDR3aa: CASSQDNGGAIGEQFF
CDR3nt: TGCGCCAGCAGCCAAGATAACGGGGGGGCGATAGGGGAGCAGTTCTTC

d_gene: TRBD2
j_gene: TRBJ2-7
abundance: many
v_gene: TRBV5-1
CDR3aa: CASSLVPTSGGYEQYF
CDR3nt: TGCGCCAGCAGCTTGGTCCCGACTAGCGGGGGATACGAGCAGTACTTC

d_gene: NA
j_gene: TRBJ2-1
abundance: many
v_gene: TRBV11-2
CDR3aa: CASSLDFYGEQFF
CDR3nt: TGTGCCAGCAGCTTAGATTTTTACGGTGAGCAGTTCTTC

d_gene: NA
j_gene: TRBJ1-1
abundance: NA
v_gene: TRBV20-1
CDR3aa: CSARRTATGTEAFF
CDR3nt: TGCAGTGCTAGACGGACAGCCACCGGGACTGAAGCTTTCTTT

d_gene: TRBD1
j_gene: TRBJ2-3
abundance: many
v_gene: TRBV7-2
CDR3aa: CASSLRGQGFFTDTQYF
CDR3nt: TGTGCCAGCAGCTTAAGAGGACAGGGTTTTTTCACAGATACGCAGTATTTT

d_gene: NA
j_gene: TRBJ1-5
abundance: many
v_gene: TRBV29-1
CDR3aa: CSVEPQHF
CDR3nt: TGCAGCGTTGAGCCCCAGCATTTT

d_gene: NA
j_gene: TRBJ2-5
abundance: many
v_gene: TRBV5-1
CDR3aa: CASSSGLIQETQYF
CDR3nt: TGCGCCAGCAGCTCCGGACTGATCCAAGAGACCCAGTACTTC